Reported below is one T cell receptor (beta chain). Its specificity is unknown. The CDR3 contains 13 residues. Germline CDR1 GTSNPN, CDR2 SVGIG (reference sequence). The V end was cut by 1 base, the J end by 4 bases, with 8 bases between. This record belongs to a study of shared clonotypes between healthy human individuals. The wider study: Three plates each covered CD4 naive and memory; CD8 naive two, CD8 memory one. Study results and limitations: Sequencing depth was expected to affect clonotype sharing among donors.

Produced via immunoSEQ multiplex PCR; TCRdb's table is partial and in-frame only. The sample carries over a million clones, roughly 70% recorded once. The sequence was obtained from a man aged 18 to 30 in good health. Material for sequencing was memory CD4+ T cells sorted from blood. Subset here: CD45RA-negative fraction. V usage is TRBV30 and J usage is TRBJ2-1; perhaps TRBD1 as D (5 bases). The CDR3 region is CAWSGAGYNEQFF. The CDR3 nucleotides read TGTGCCTGGAGTGGCGCAGGGTACAATGAGCAGTTCTTC.